Included here is one TCR beta chain sequence, with context. As yet, its antigen is unknown. These data belong to a study of Ad26.COV2.S vaccination and SARS-CoV-2 variants. Study as a whole: Once, or twice with 56 days between doses, Ad26.COV2.S was given intramuscularly. Study-wide results and limits: Substantial response breadth was reportedly seen for spike-specific CD8+ and CD4+ T cells after vaccination. Those who received the vaccine showed greater spike-specific TCR breadth than those given placebo. An underestimation of total T cell responses may have resulted from the TCR breadth and depth analyses.

Assay: immunoSEQ multiplex PCR; the TCRdb copy retains only in-frame clones and omits some. The sample has over 400,000 clones; 90% are singletons. The CDR3 has 17 amino acids. Germline V CDR1 and CDR2: SEHNR, FQNEAQ (reference sequence). Trimming pared 1 base from V and 7 bases from J, leaving 20 bases between. Treatment reported: 15 to 20 received Ad26.COV2.S at low or high dose, single or two shots; five or six received placebo; per-sample allocation not given. Day 63 following the first vaccine or placebo injection was when the samples were taken. The sequenced sample was peripheral blood, obtained in a trial of Ad26.COV2.S vaccine versus placebo. The chain couples TRBV7-9 to TRBJ2-1; either TRBD1 or TRBD2 may fit D (5 bases each). The clonotype was recovered from a person between 18 and 65 years old who received the Ad26.COV2.S COVID-19 vaccine or a placebo. DNA for the CDR3: TGTGCCAGCAGCTTAGATGGCGGAGACAGTTCGGGGAATGAGCAGTTCTTC. Encoded protein: CASSLDGGDSSGNEQFF.